This T cell receptor (beta chain) originates from a study of CD8 T cells in Susac syndrome. Germline V gene data show CDR1 as SNHLY and CDR2 as FYNNEI. The V gene lost 1 base and the J gene lost 0 bases, with 7 bases spanning the gap. The CDR3 loop spans 15 amino acids. With random hexamers, reverse transcription was performed on 0.5 to 1 ug of RNA. An immunoSEQ multiplex PCR amplified TCR beta CDR3 over 54 Vbeta and 13 Jbeta. From the immunoSEQ multiplex PCR reads, TCRdb called clonotypes with MiXCR, one entry per CDR3 protein. The sample records some 150,000 distinct CDR3 sequences, 94% being singletons. TEMRA cells were enriched by FACS, while CD8+ and CD4+ T cells were obtained through a negative isolation that was performed magnetically.

This sequence originates from a human donor in good health. The chain has TRBV2 and TRBJ1-3; D not certain. The specimen sequenced was CD4+ T cells from PBMCs. DNA of the CDR3: TGTGCCAGCAGTGAAGGCCCGAGCTCTGGAAACACCATATATTTT. It encodes CASSEGPSSGNTIYF.